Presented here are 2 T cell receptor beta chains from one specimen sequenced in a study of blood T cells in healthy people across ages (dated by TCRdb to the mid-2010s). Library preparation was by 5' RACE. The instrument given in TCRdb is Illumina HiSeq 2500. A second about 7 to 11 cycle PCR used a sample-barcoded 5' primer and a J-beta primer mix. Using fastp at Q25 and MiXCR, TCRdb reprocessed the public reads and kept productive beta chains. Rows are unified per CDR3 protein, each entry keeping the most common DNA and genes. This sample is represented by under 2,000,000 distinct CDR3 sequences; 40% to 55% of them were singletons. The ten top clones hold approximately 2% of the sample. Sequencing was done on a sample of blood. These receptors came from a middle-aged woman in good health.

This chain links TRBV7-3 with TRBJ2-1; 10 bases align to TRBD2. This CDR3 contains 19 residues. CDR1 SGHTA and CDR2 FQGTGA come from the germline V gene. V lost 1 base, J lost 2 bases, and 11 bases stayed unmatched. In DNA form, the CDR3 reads TGTGCCAGCAGCTTAAAGGCTAGCGGGGGTCCCAACCCCTACAATGAGCAGTTCTTC. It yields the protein CASSLKASGGPNPYNEQFF.

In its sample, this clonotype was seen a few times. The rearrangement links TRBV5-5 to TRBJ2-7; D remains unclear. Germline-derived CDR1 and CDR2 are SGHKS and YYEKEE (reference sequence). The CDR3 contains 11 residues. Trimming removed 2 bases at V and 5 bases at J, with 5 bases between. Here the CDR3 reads CASSFADEQYF. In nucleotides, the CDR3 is TGTGCCAGCAGCTTTGCGGACGAGCAGTACTTC.